These 30 T cell receptor beta chains were all obtained from the same sample, sequenced in a study of T cells in women clearing cervical HPV infection. The data were produced by immunoSEQ multiplex PCR, yet TCRdb's version contains in-frame clones alone and is incomplete. This sample's table has under 50,000 clones. The specimen was blood buffy coat. These receptors came from a woman between 18 and 70 years old with a cervical HPV16 infection that either progressed to CIN3+ or cleared (not recorded which).

With respect to this clone: The read terminates 3 residues ahead of where the CDR3 ends, so the germline J gene completes it. This chain uses TRBV6-2 or TRBV6-3 with TRBJ1-2; 8 positions match TRBD1. Germline V gene data show CDR1 as MNHEY and CDR2 as SVGEGT. The CDR3 length is 15 residues. The CDR3 sequence is CASTQGQVSTDTYTF. Incomplete CDR3 DNA: TGTGCCAGCACCCAGGGACAGGTTAGCACAGATACC.

As to this clone: Read coverage stops 3 residues before the CDR3 terminus; the germline J gene supplies the remainder. The chain links TRBV7-2 to TRBJ2-1, with TRBD2 matching 8 bases. After removal of 3 bases from V and 3 bases from J, the junction contained 4 bases not matched to a gene. CDR1 is SGHTA, CDR2 FQGNSA, per germline. The CDR3 contains 15 residues. The sequenced CDR3 bases are TGTGCCAGCAGCTTGGGACTAGTAAACTACAATGAG. The encoded protein is CASSLGLVNYNE. The whole CDR3 protein is CASSLGLVNYNEQFF.

Comments on this clone: The read halts 3 residues ahead of the CDR3 end, with the missing end drawn from the germline J gene. This chain uses TRBV14 with TRBJ2-7, with 9 bases identical to TRBD2. The CDR3 contains 15 residues. Germline V lookup: CDR1 SGHDN, CDR2 FVKESK. J was trimmed by 5 bases and V by 2 bases; bases with no gene match: 7. The CDR3 bases that were read are TGTGCCAGCAGCCAATTTCTAGCGGGACTAAACGAG. Translating it yields CASSQFLAGLNE. The whole CDR3 sequence is CASSQFLAGLNEQYF.

About this clone itself: The missing CDR3 end, 3 residues past where the read stops, is filled in from the germline J gene. The chain joins TRBV30 to TRBJ2-7; D is uncertain. Trimming stripped 0 bases from V and 1 base from J, with 13 bases between. Germline V gene lookup returns CDR1 GTSNPN and CDR2 SVGIG (reference sequence). This CDR3 spans 15 amino acids. The DNA read from the CDR3 is TGTGCCTGGAGTGTACCTTCGGCAGCGTCCTACGAG. Translation gives CAWSVPSAASYE. The CDR3 in full is CAWSVPSAASYEQYF.

Frequency places this clone as medium-sized (0.01 to 0.1%). The CDR3 end is not reached by the read, which stops 3 residues before it; the germline J gene fills it in. This chain links TRBV14 with TRBJ2-3; TRBD2 aligns across 8 bases. In germline, CDR1 is SGHDN, CDR2 FVKESK. Germline trimming cut 0 bases from V and 2 bases from J; bases unmatched to any gene: 7. The CDR3 has 17 residues. The CDR3 region is CASSQDWVAGITDTQYF. CDR3 DNA (partial): TGTGCCAGCAGCCAAGATTGGGTAGCGGGAATCACAGATACG.

A note on this clone: Coverage ceases 3 residues before the CDR3 finishes, and the germline J gene fills in the end. The identical CDR3 is also encoded by other nucleotide sequences in the sample. The J gene is TRBJ1-2, the V gene TRBV2; TRBD1 might be the D (6 bases). Per the germline V gene, CDR1 is SNHLY and CDR2 is FYNNEI. The CDR3 is made up of 13 amino acids. CDR3 DNA, as far as it was read: TGTGCCAGCAAGGGGGATTCCCAGGGTGGT. Protein sequence: CASKGDSQGG. The whole CDR3 sequence reads CASKGDSQGGYTF.

Of note for this clone: The DNA ends 3 residues before the CDR3 does, and the rest of the CDR3 is filled in from the germline J gene. Other DNA sequences in this sample translate to the same CDR3. V usage is TRBV29-1 and J usage is TRBJ1-3; maybe TRBD1 (5 bases). V was clipped by 6 bases and J by 0 bases, with 12 bases between them. In germline, CDR1 is SQVTM, CDR2 ANQGSEA. The CDR3 sequence is 14 residues long. The CDR3 spells CSVQPGNSGNTIYF. CDR3 DNA, as far as it was read: TGCAGCGTACAACCAGGGAACTCTGGAAACACC.

About this clone: With the read ending 3 residues before the CDR3 end, the germline J gene is used to fill in that end. The chain links TRBV7-8 to TRBJ2-3; no clear D gene. Germline lookup yields CDR1 SGHVS and CDR2 FQNEAQ. The CDR3 has 14 residues. The CDR3 sequence: CASSLNAVQETQYF. The part of the CDR3 DNA that was read is TGTGCCAGCAGCTTAAATGCGGTCCAAGAGACG.

As regards this clone: The read ends 3 residues shy of where the CDR3 ends; the end is completed using the germline J gene. The chain has TRBV4-2 and TRBJ2-2, with D perhaps TRBD1 (8 bases). The CDR3 is made up of 17 amino acids. The germline V and J ends were trimmed by 4 bases and 2 bases, with 17 bases remaining between them. Germline-derived CDR1 and CDR2 are LGHNA and YNFKEQ. CDR3 sequence reads: CASSPGGRGRNTGELFF. The CDR3 bases that were read are TGTGCCAGCAGCCCGGGGGGCAGGGGGCGTAACACCGGGGAG.

CDR3 protein: CASSPKAARLAEAFF. CDR3 bases read: TGTGCCAGCTCACCAAAGGCCGCCCGGCTAGCTGAA. The chain recombines TRBV18 with TRBJ1-1; D uncertain. The sequence runs out 3 residues before the end of the CDR3; the remainder is reconstructed from the germline J gene. The CDR3 length is 15 residues. Between the trimmed V and J ends, which lost 2 bases and 6 bases, there was a span of 16 bases. Germline V lookup: CDR1 KGHSH, CDR2 LQKENI.

As for this clone: The read ends 3 residues shy of where the CDR3 ends; the end is completed using the germline J gene. The chain carries TRBV12-3 or TRBV12-4 and TRBJ2-7, with a weak D call TRBD2 (5 bases). This CDR3 is 14 amino acids long. Trimming left V 5 bases short and J 2 bases short, with 13 bases between. CDR3 sequence reads: CASSVSGKTYEQYF. The part of the CDR3 DNA that was read is TGTGCCAGCAGTGTCAGCGGCAAAACCTACGAG.

The CDR3 loop reads CASSQTGSSYNSPLFF. CDR3 DNA, as far as it was read: TGCGCCAGCAGCCAGACGGGGAGCTCCTATAATTCACCG. J is TRBJ2-2 and V is TRBV5-1; D may be TRBD2 (5 bases). The read ends 3 residues early relative to the CDR3; the germline J gene fills the gap. This CDR3 has 16 residues. CDR1 and CDR2 from the germline V gene are SGHRS and YFSETQ.

Turning to this clone: Sequencing ends 3 residues short of the CDR3 end; the germline J gene provides the rest. This chain connects TRBV19 to TRBJ1-4, with D tentatively TRBD1 (6 bases). This CDR3 comprises 15 residues. The germline V gene encodes CDR1 LNHDA and CDR2 SQIVND (reference sequence). The covered CDR3 bases are TGTGCCAGTAGTCTACAGGGCTCATATAATTCACCA. This translates into CASSLQGSYNSP. The whole CDR3 protein reads CASSLQGSYNSPLFF.

With respect to this clone: The missing CDR3 end, 3 residues past where the read stops, is filled in from the germline J gene. The V and J genes are TRBV30 and TRBJ2-5, with TRBD1 matching 7 bases. The germline CDR1 and CDR2 sequences are GTSNPN and SVGIG (reference sequence). The ends lost 1 base at V and 2 bases at J; junction bases unmatched: 1. The CDR3 consists of 13 residues. The CDR3 bases that were read are TGTGCCTGGAGTGAGGGGGCACAAGAGACC. Its translation: CAWSEGAQET. The whole CDR3 reads CAWSEGAQETQYF.

Points on this clone: The read falls 3 residues short of the CDR3 end, and the missing part is taken from the germline J gene. The chain couples TRBV2 to TRBJ1-2, with D unresolved. Germline CDR1 SNHLY, CDR2 FYNNEI. There are 12 residues in the CDR3. Trimming stripped 7 bases from V and 4 bases from J, with 10 bases between. CDR3 region: CASTSVSYGYTF. CDR3 DNA (partial): TGTGCCAGCACCTCGGTCTCCTATGGC. The whole variable domain, filled in from reference TRBV2 and TRBJ1-2, reads EPEVTQTPSHQVTQMGQEVILRCVPISNHLYFYWYRQILGQKVEFLVSFYNNEISEKSEIFDDQFSVERPDGSNFTLKIRSTKLEDSAMYFCASTSVSYGYTFGSGTRLTVV.

Comment on this clone: The read falls 3 residues short of the CDR3 end, and the missing part is taken from the germline J gene. Additional DNA sequences in this sample encode the identical CDR3. V is TRBV5-1 and J is TRBJ2-7; 8 nucleotides match TRBD1. This CDR3 is 14 amino acids long. V gave up 4 bases and J gave up 4 bases; unmatched junction bases: 7. CDR1 is SGHRS, CDR2 YFSETQ, per germline. CDR3 sequence: CASSLRQGAYEQYF. The part of the CDR3 DNA that was read is TGCGCCAGCAGCCTAAGGCAGGGGGCTTACGAG.

As for this clone: The read stops 3 residues short of the end of the CDR3; the missing end is completed from the germline J gene. This chain joins TRBV20-1 and TRBJ2-3, with TRBD2 as a possible D gene (5 bases). The germline CDR1 and CDR2 sequences are DFQATT and SNEGSKA (reference sequence). This CDR3 is 11 amino acids long. V was clipped by 4 bases and J by 7 bases, with 9 bases between them. The covered CDR3 bases are TGCAGTGCTACCGGCGGGCATACG. It yields the protein CSATGGHT. The full CDR3 is CSATGGHTQYF.

With respect to this clone: Read data end 3 residues before the CDR3 end; the end is taken from the germline J gene. The rearrangement joins TRBV2 to TRBJ1-2, with D uncertain. CDR1 and CDR2 (germline): SNHLY, FYNNEI. The CDR3 totals 14 residues. Between the trimmed V and J ends, which lost 5 bases and 2 bases, there was a span of 12 bases. The CDR3 sequence: CASSTRGTNYGYTF. The covered CDR3 bases are TGTGCCAGCAGTACCCGGGGAACCAACTATGGC.

As for this clone: The read comes to an end 3 residues before the CDR3 does, leaving the germline J gene to fill in the end. The chain links TRBV5-5 to TRBJ2-7; 12 bases map to TRBD2. Germline V lookup: CDR1 SGHKS, CDR2 YYEKEE (reference sequence). This CDR3 is 15 amino acids long. Losses at the gene ends were 2 bases for V and 5 bases for J; bases not matched to a gene: 5. CDR3 DNA (partial): TGTGCCAGCAGCTTACTAGCGGGAGGAGGAAACGAG. It codes for CASSLLAGGGNE. The whole CDR3 protein reads CASSLLAGGGNEQYF.

Incomplete CDR3 DNA: TGCAGTGCTAGTGTTCCCCGGACTAGCTGGGCAGATACG. Encoded protein: CSASVPRTSWADT. The entire CDR3 protein is CSASVPRTSWADTQYF. V is TRBV20-1 and J is TRBJ2-3, with 8 bases matching TRBD2. The read falls 3 residues short of the CDR3 end, and the missing part is taken from the germline J gene. Unmatched junction bases numbered 12, after V lost 3 bases and J lost 4 bases. The CDR3 covers 16 residues. Per germline, CDR1 DFQATT and CDR2 SNEGSKA (reference sequence).

On this clone: The read halts 3 residues ahead of the CDR3 end, with the missing end drawn from the germline J gene. The chain combines TRBV5-1 with TRBJ2-3; 9 positions agree with TRBD1. The CDR3 has 16 amino acids. CDR1 and CDR2 from the germline V gene are SGHRS and YFSETQ. The CDR3 protein is CASSFLGQGGQETQYF. Partial CDR3 DNA: TGCGCCAGCAGCTTTCTGGGACAGGGCGGACAAGAGACG.

A note on this clone: With the read ending 3 residues before the CDR3 end, the germline J gene is used to fill in that end. V usage is TRBV5-1 and J usage is TRBJ2-1; 7 nucleotides agree with TRBD1. Germline CDR1 reads SGHRS; CDR2 reads YFSETQ. This CDR3 contains 14 residues. Trimming at V came to 0 bases and at J to 4 bases, leaving 1 base not matched to a gene. The DNA read from the CDR3 is TGCGCCAGCAGCTTGGGGACAGGTTACAATGAG. As protein: CASSLGTGYNE. From start to end, the CDR3 is CASSLGTGYNEQFF.

The sequenced CDR3 bases are TGTGCCAGCAGCCCACCCCTACTAGCGGGCAAACACTACGAG. As protein: CASSPPLLAGKHYE. The entire CDR3 protein is CASSPPLLAGKHYEQYF. This chain connects TRBV28 to TRBJ2-7, with 9 nucleotides matching TRBD2. The sequence runs out 3 residues before the end of the CDR3; the remainder is reconstructed from the germline J gene. This CDR3 is built from 17 residues. Germline CDR1 MDHEN, CDR2 SYDVKM. V lost 6 bases to trimming and J lost 3 bases; unmatched junction nucleotides: 15.

Concerning this clone: At the DNA level, this CDR3 is encoded by other sequences in the same sample as well. The CDR3 sequence: CASSSGEGVTQYF. The CDR3 DNA, read in part, is TGCGCCAGCAGCTCGGGGGAAGGGGTGACC. The chain joins TRBV5-1 to TRBJ2-5, with a weak D call TRBD2 (6 bases). Read sequence stops 3 residues before the CDR3 end, and the germline J gene provides the missing end. Germline lookup yields CDR1 SGHRS and CDR2 YFSETQ. Trimming took 3 bases from V and 7 from J, leaving 13 bases between them. There are 13 residues in the CDR3.

In the case of this clone: With the read ending 3 residues before the CDR3 end, the germline J gene is used to fill in that end. This chain connects TRBV18 to TRBJ2-7; TRBD2 aligns across 10 bases. V gave up 6 bases and J gave up 1 base; unmatched junction bases: 15. The CDR3 has 18 amino acids. CDR1 KGHSH and CDR2 LQKENI come from the germline V gene. The sequenced CDR3 bases are TGTGCCAGCTCCCTACGCCGGTCCACTAGCGGGAAGTCCTACGAG. It is translated as CASSLRRSTSGKSYE. The full CDR3 protein is CASSLRRSTSGKSYEQYF. The full variable domain, with the rest looked up from reference TRBV18 and TRBJ2-7, is NAGVMQNPRHLVRRRGQEARLRCSPMKGHSHVYWYRQLPEEGLKFMVYLQKENIIDESGMPKERFSAEFPKEGPSILRIQQVVRGDSAAYFCASSLRRSTSGKSYEQYFGPGTRLTVT.

In the case of this clone: The read ends 3 residues early relative to the CDR3; the germline J gene fills the gap. The J gene is TRBJ1-1, the V gene TRBV27, with a possible D match to TRBD1 (6 bases). Per germline, CDR1 MNHEY and CDR2 SMNVEV (reference sequence). The CDR3 spans 14 residues. The V and J ends lost 9 bases and 3 bases respectively, with 17 bases between them. The CDR3 sequence: CASQTTGTDTEAFF. The CDR3 DNA, read in part, is TGTGCCAGTCAAACCACAGGGACGGACACTGAA.

As to this clone: The read halts 3 residues ahead of the CDR3 end, with the missing end drawn from the germline J gene. This chain uses TRBV12-3 or TRBV12-4 with TRBJ2-1; D might be TRBD2 (5 bases). CDR3 length equals 14 residues. V was cut by 3 bases and J by 6 bases, with 12 bases left in between. The sequenced part of the CDR3 DNA is TGTGCCAGCAGTTTGCTTGAGCGGATCAATGAG. Protein product: CASSLLERINE. The CDR3 reads in full as CASSLLERINEQFF.

Concerning this clone: The sequence runs out 3 residues before the end of the CDR3; the remainder is reconstructed from the germline J gene. The rearrangement links TRBV29-1 to TRBJ1-3; weak D call: TRBD1 (6 bases). V lost 5 bases and J 0 bases, leaving 11 bases between the germline ends. The CDR3 runs to 14 residues. The germline gives CDR1 SQVTM, CDR2 ANQGSEA. The sequenced part of the CDR3 DNA is TGCAGCGTTACAGACAGGCACTCTGGAAACACC. It yields the protein CSVTDRHSGNT. From start to end, the CDR3 is CSVTDRHSGNTIYF.

A remark on this clone: The read finishes 3 residues shy of the CDR3 end, and the germline J gene is used to complete it. The chain has TRBV5-1 and TRBJ2-1; D might be TRBD1 (5 bases). V shed 5 bases and J shed 7 bases, with 13 bases lying between them. The V gene's germline CDR1 is SGHRS and CDR2 YFSETQ. This CDR3 has 13 residues. The CDR3 reads CASSQDNWNEQFF. The part of the CDR3 DNA that was read is TGCGCCAGCAGTCAGGACAACTGGAATGAG. Looking up the rest from reference TRBV5-1 and TRBJ2-1 gives the full variable domain: KAGVTQTPRYLIKTRGQQVTLSCSPISGHRSVSWYQQTPGQGLQFLFEYFSETQRNKGNFPGRFSGRQFSNSRSEMNVSTLELGDSALYLCASSQDNWNEQFFGPGTRLTVL.

In the case of this clone: The CDR3 end lies 3 residues beyond the end of the read and is filled in from the germline J gene. The rearrangement joins TRBV30 to TRBJ2-1; tentatively, D is TRBD2 (5 bases). Deletions cut 0 bases from V and 9 bases from J, with 12 bases between. CDR1 is GTSNPN and CDR2 is SVGIG in the germline V gene (reference sequence). CDR3 length equals 13 residues. The CDR3 sequence: CAWSVGLAFEQFF. The CDR3 bases that were read are TGTGCCTGGAGTGTAGGCCTAGCTTTTGAG.